These 8 T cell receptor beta chains originate from one sample sequenced in a study of T cell responses to AZD1222 COVID-19 vaccine. Sequencing was performed with immunoSEQ multiplex PCR; in TCRdb, only in-frame clones are kept and a portion is missing. Of 100,000 to 150,000 clones detected, around 84% appear once; the ten largest clones hold about 29%. The input for sequencing was peripheral blood, taken 28 days after the second AZD1222 dose. The receptors stem from an adult who received the AZD1222 COVID-19 vaccine.

In its sample, this clone was seen once. The chain is built from TRBV10-3 and TRBJ1-2; 7 positions match TRBD1. V shed 7 bases and J 10 bases; nucleotides not matched to a gene: 12. The CDR3 has 13 amino acids. Germline values: CDR1 ENHRY, CDR2 SYGVKD. DNA of the CDR3: TGTGCCATCACCCAGACAGGGAATATTGACTACACCTTC. As protein: CAITQTGNIDYTF.

This chain links TRBV19 with TRBJ2-1; possibly TRBD1 or TRBD2 for D (5 bases each). There are 16 residues in the CDR3. V was cut by 3 bases and J by 5 bases, with 17 bases left in between. CDR1 and CDR2 (germline): LNHDA, SQIVND (reference sequence). CDR3 amino acids: CASSIWGIGRHNEQFF. CDR3 sequence (DNA): TGTGCCAGTAGTATTTGGGGGATAGGGCGGCACAATGAGCAGTTCTTC.

The chain carries TRBV5-6 and TRBJ1-2, with D hard to call. Germline values: CDR1 SGHDT, CDR2 YYEEEE. The CDR3 has 13 residues. V was shortened by 4 bases and J by 8 bases, with 15 bases between the two germline ends. CDR3 loop: CASSPRPVGGYTF. The DNA of the CDR3 is TGTGCCAGCAGCCCCCGGCCGGTGGGCGGCTACACCTTC.

The gene calls are TRBV14 and TRBJ2-7; D gene unclear. Germline V lookup: CDR1 SGHDN, CDR2 FVKESK. The V end was cut by 2 bases, the J end by 3 bases, with 5 bases between. This CDR3 has 12 amino acids. This chain's CDR3 is CASSQQVYEQYF. The CDR3 bases are TGTGCCAGCAGCCAACAGGTCTACGAGCAGTACTTC. The full variable domain, in which reference TRBV14 and TRBJ2-7 provide the parts outside the CDR3, is EAGVTQFPSHSVIEKGQTVTLRCDPISGHDNLYWYRRVMGKEIKFLLHFVKESKQDESGMPNNRFLAERTGGTYSTLKVQPAELEDSGVYFCASSQQVYEQYFGPGTRLTVT.

The chain is built from TRBV5-6 and TRBJ1-6, with no clear D. Germline V gives CDR1 SGHDT, CDR2 YYEEEE. The CDR3 has 14 amino acids. V gave up 4 bases and J gave up 7 bases, with 12 bases separating them. The CDR3: CASSPRGGNSPLHF. CDR3 DNA sequence: TGTGCCAGCAGCCCACGGGGAGGGAATTCACCCCTCCACTTT.

This clone was seen a few times. The chain carries TRBV5-1 and TRBJ2-7; no firm D call. Germline V gives CDR1 SGHRS, CDR2 YFSETQ. V shed 1 base and J shed 0 bases, with 8 bases lying between them. The length of the CDR3 is 14 residues. The CDR3 spells CASSLLADSYEQYF. In DNA form, the CDR3 reads TGCGCCAGCAGCTTGTTGGCGGACTCCTACGAGCAGTACTTC.

This chain joins TRBV2 and TRBJ1-2, with D uncertain. Per germline, CDR1 SNHLY and CDR2 FYNNEI. V lost 8 bases and J 3 bases, leaving 10 bases between the germline ends. This CDR3 has 12 amino acids. CDR3 DNA sequence: TGTGCCAGCGCGTCAGGTTACTATGGCTACACCTTC. It encodes CASASGYYGYTF.

V usage is TRBV5-1 and J usage is TRBJ1-2, with TRBD1 matching 7 bases. The V and J ends lost 0 bases and 6 bases, in that order; junction bases with no gene match: 2. Germline CDR1 SGHRS, CDR2 YFSETQ. CDR3 length: 13 residues. This CDR3 is CASSLGQGDGYTF. For the CDR3, the DNA is TGCGCCAGCAGCTTGGGACAGGGAGATGGCTACACCTTC.